This TCR beta chain was captured by sequencing in a study of blood T cell repertoires in COVID-19 (dated by TCRdb to 2020 to 2021). Study-wide context: Samples from collaborators originated in the United States, Italy and Spain and spanned both the acute and convalescent phases of COVID-19. The repertoires were released in a freely available public database intended as a resource for research on the immune response to SARS-CoV-2. Sample metadata almost always included a de-identified subject ID, COVID-19 status, age in years and sex. Where HLA class I and class II types were available, the types were taken from metadata supplied by the sample provider, not from assay-based typing. The prospective study material was composed of cDNA or gDNA derived from T cells, B-cell-depleted T cells, or PBMCs. Samples were obtained from the ongoing ImmuneRACE study (first 160 participants) and from about 1,300 subjects provided by 6 global collaborators. The dataset comprised deeply sampled blood TCRbeta repertoires from subjects exposed to, actively infected with, or recovered from COVID-19.

The immunoSEQ Assay, a bias-controlled multiplex PCR, was used to amplify TCRbeta CDR3 regions from genomic DNA. Per the original workflow: The number of nucleated cells in each sample was estimated by amplification of reference gene primers within the assay. To quantify the absolute abundance of each unique TCRbeta CDR3 rearrangement, sequence reads were collapsed and filtered. Productive Simpson clonality was computed per sample as the square root of Simpson's diversity index over productive rearrangements. Not all clones reach the TCRdb copy of this immuneACCESS table, which keeps in-frame sequences only. Checked studies attribute under half of the gap to unresolved V genes and leave the rest unexplained. The DNA gave D and trimming, while V, J and clone size come from that table. The sample table records about 150,000 clones; about four fifths of these occur just once. The top ten constitute 25% to 30% of the sample.

On this clone itself: There is no known antigen for this receptor. No base-level quality is on record; no much larger clone is a single base apart.

The collaborating institutions used their own protocols to collect whole blood in K2EDTA tubes. For TCRbeta analysis, collaborators shipped samples as frozen whole blood, isolated PBMCs, or DNA extracted from either of those sample types. Overall study outcomes, separate from this receptor: The amount of clinical and demographic metadata varied by source and participant and was provided uncurated.

The sample taken for sequencing was peripheral blood. This TCR was sampled from a woman in her sixties or seventies with acute or convalescent COVID-19.

The CDR3 reads CASSPGWGVGDYGYTF. Here is the DNA: TGTGCCAGCAGTCCAGGGTGGGGGGTGGGGGACTATGGCTACACCTTC. The chain is assembled from TRBV27 and TRBJ1-2, with TRBD1 as a weak D call on 5 bases. Trimming at the junction amounts to 5 bases on V and 3 bases on J, and the germline ends lie 19 bases apart. Including the terminal cysteine and phenylalanine, the CDR3 comprises 16 residues. Just CDR3 DNA is preserved here, 48 bases in frame from base 1. In the germline V gene (reference sequence), CDR1 corresponds to MNHEY and CDR2 to SMNVEV.